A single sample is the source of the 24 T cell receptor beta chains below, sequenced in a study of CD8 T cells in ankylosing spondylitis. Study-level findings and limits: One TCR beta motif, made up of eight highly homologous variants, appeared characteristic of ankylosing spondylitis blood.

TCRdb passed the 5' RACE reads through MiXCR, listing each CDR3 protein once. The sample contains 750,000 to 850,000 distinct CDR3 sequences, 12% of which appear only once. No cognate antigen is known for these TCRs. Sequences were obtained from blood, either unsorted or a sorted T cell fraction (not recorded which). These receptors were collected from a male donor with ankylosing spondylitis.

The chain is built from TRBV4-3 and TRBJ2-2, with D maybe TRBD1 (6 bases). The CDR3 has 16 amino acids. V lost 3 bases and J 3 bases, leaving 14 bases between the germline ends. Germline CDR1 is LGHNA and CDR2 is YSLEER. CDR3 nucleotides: TGCGCCAGCAGCCATGTCGACAGGCGGGACACCGGGGAGCTGTTTTTT. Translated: CASSHVDRRDTGELFF.

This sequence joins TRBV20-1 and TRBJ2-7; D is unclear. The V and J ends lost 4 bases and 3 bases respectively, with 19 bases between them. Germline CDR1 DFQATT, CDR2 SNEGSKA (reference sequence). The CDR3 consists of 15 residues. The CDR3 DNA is TGCAGTGCTATTCCTACAGTGGCCCGTCACTACGAGCAGTACTTC. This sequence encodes CSAIPTVARHYEQYF.

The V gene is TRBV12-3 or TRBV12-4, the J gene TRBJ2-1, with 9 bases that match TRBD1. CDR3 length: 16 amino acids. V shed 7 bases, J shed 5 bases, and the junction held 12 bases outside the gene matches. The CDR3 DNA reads TGTGCCAGCACCTCCGGGACAGGGATTTTCGACAATGAGCAGTTCTTC. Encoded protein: CASTSGTGIFDNEQFF.

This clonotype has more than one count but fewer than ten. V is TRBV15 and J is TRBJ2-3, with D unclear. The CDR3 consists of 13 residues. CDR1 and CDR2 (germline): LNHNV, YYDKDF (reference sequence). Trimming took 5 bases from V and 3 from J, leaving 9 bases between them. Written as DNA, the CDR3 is TGTGCCACCAGCTTAAGACCGACAGATACGCAGTATTTT. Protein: CATSLRPTDTQYF.

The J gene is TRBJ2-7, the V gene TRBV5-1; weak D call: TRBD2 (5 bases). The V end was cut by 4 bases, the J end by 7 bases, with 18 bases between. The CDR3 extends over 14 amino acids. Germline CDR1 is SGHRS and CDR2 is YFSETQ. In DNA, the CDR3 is TGCGCCAGCAGCCTCTACAGCCCTCCGGGAGAGCAGTACTTC. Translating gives CASSLYSPPGEQYF.

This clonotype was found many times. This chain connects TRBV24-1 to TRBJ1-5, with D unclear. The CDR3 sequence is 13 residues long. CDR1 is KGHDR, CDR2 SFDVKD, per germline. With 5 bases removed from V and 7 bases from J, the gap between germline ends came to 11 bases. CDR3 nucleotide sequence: TGTGCCACCAGTGCCCGGACGCAACAGCCCCAGCATTTT. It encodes CATSARTQQPQHF.

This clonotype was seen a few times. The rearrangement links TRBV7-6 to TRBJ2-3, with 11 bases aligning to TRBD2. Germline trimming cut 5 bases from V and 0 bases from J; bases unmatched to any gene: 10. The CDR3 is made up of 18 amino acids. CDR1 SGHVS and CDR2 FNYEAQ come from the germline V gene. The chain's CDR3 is CASSPDYGLAGSTDTQYF. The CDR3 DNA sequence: TGTGCCAGCAGCCCGGATTACGGACTAGCGGGTAGCACAGATACGCAGTATTTT.

The CDR3 is CSARVLGGMKETQYF. In DNA form, the CDR3 reads TGCAGTGCTAGAGTTTTGGGGGGAATGAAAGAGACCCAGTACTTC. The chain joins TRBV20-1 to TRBJ2-5; D is possibly TRBD2 (6 bases). CDR3 length: 15 amino acids. The germline V and J ends were trimmed by 1 base and 3 bases, with 15 bases remaining between them. CDR1 DFQATT and CDR2 SNEGSKA come from the germline V gene (reference sequence).

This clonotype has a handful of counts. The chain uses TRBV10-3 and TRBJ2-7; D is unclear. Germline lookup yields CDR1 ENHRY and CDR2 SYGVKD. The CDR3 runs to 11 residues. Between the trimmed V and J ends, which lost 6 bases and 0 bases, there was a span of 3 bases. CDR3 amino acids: CAIRSSYEQYF. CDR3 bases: TGTGCCATCAGAAGCTCCTACGAGCAGTACTTC.

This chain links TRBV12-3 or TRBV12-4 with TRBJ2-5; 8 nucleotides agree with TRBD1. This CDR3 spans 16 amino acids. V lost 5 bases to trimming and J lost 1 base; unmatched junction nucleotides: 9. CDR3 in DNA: TGTGCCAGCAGTCCTACCCCGGGACAGGCCCAAGAGACCCAGTACTTC. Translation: CASSPTPGQAQETQYF.

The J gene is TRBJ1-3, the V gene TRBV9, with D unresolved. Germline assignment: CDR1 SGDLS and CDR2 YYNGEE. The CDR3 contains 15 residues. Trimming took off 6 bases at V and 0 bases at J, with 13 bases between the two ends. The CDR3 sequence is CASKRGGSSGNTIYF. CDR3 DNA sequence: TGTGCCAGCAAGCGGGGAGGGAGCTCTGGAAACACCATATATTTT.

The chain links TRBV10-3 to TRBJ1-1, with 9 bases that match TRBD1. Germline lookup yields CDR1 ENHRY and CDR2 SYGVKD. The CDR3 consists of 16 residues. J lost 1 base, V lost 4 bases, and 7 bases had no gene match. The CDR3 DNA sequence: TGTGCCATCAGTGGACACAGGGGGCGGGAGAACACTGAAGCTTTCTTT. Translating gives CAISGHRGRENTEAFF.

Written as DNA, the CDR3 is TGTGCCAGCGATACAACGGTGAACACCGGGGAGCTGTTTTTT. As protein: CASDTTVNTGELFF. The chain combines TRBV7-9 with TRBJ2-2; D gene ambiguous. The CDR3 is made up of 14 amino acids. Germline lookup yields CDR1 SEHNR and CDR2 FQNEAQ (reference sequence). Between the trimmed V and J ends, which lost 8 bases and 1 base, there was a span of 11 bases.

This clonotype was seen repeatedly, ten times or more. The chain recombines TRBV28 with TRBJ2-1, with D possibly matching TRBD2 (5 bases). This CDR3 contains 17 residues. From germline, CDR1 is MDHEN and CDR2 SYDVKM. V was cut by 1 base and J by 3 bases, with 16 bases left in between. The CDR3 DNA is TGTGCCAGCAGTTTATTCGCCGTCAAGCGGCGCTACAATGAGCAGTTCTTC. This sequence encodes CASSLFAVKRRYNEQFF.

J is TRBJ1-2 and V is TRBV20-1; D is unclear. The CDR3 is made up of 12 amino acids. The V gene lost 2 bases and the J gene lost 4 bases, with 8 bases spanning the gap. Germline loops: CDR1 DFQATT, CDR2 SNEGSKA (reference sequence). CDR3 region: CSARSPFYGYTF. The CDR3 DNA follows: TGCAGTGCTAGAAGTCCCTTCTATGGCTACACCTTC.

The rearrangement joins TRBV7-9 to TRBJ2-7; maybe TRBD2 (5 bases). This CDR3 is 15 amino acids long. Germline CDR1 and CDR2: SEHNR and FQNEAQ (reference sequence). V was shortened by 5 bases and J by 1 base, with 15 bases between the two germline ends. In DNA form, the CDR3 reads TGTGCCAGCAGCCGAGTAGCGACTCCTTCCTACGAGCAGTACTTC. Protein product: CASSRVATPSYEQYF.

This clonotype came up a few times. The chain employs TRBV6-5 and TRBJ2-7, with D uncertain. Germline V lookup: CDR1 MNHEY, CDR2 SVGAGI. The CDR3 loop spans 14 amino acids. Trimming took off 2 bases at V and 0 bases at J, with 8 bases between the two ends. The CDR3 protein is CASSYDQSSYEQYF. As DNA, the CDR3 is TGTGCCAGCAGTTACGACCAGAGCTCCTACGAGCAGTACTTC.

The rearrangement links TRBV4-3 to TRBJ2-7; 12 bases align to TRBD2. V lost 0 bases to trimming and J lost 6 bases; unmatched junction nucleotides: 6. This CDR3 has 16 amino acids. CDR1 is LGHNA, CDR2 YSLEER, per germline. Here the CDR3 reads CASSQEVTSGRFEQYF. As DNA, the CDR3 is TGCGCCAGCAGCCAAGAAGTCACTAGCGGGAGGTTCGAGCAGTACTTC.

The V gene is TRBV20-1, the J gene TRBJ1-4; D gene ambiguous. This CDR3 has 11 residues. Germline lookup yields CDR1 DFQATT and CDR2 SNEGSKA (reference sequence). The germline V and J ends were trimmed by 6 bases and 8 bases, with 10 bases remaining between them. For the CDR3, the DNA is TGCAGTGCCCGACCCGGCGAAAAACTGTTTTTT. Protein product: CSARPGEKLFF.

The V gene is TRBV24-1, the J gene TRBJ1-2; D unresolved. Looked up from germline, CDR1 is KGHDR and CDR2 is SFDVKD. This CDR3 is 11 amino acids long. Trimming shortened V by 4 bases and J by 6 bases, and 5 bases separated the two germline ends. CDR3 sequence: CATSDRDGYTF. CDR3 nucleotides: TGTGCCACCAGTGACCGTGATGGCTACACCTTC.

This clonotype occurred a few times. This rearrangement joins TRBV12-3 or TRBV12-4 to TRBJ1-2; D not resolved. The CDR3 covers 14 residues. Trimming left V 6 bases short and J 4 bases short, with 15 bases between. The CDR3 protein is CASSRDREIYGYTF. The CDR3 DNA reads TGTGCCAGCAGCCGAGATAGAGAGATCTATGGCTACACCTTC.

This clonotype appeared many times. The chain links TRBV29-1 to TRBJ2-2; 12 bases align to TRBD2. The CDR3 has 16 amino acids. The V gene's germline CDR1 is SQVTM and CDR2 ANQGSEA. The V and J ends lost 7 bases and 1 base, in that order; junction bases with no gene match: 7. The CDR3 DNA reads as TGCAGCGGGCGGACTAGCGGGGCGGTGAACACCGGGGAGCTGTTTTTT. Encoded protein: CSGRTSGAVNTGELFF.

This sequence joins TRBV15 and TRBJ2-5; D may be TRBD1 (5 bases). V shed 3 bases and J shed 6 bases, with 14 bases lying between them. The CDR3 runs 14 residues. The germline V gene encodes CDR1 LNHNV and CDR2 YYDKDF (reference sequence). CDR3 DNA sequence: TGTGCCACCAGCAGGGGGCCTAGGGGAAAGACCCAGTACTTC. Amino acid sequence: CATSRGPRGKTQYF. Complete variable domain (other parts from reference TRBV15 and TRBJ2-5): DAMVIQNPRYQVTQFGKPVTLSCSQTLNHNVMYWYQQKSSQAPKLLFHYYDKDFNNEADTPDNFQSRRPNTSFCFLDIRSPGLGDTAMYLCATSRGPRGKTQYFGPGTRLLVL.

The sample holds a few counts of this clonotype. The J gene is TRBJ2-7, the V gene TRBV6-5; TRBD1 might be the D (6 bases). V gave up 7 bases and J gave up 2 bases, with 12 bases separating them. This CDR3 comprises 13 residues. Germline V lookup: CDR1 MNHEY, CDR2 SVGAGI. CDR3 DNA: TGTGCCAGCACGAACAGGGCAGCCTACGAGCAGTACTTC. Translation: CASTNRAAYEQYF.